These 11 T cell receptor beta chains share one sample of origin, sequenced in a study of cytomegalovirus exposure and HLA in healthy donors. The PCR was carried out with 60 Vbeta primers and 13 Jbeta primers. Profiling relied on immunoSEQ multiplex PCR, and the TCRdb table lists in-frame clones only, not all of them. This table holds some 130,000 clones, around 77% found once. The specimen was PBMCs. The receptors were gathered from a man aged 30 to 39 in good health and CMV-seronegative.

The CDR3 protein is CASSFRTVHTGELFF. The CDR3 bases are TGTGCCAGCAGCTTCCGGACAGTGCACACCGGGGAGCTGTTTTTT. This chain joins TRBV11-1 and TRBJ2-2, with D possibly TRBD1 on 6 matching bases. V was trimmed by 3 bases and J by 3 bases, leaving 11 bases between them. CDR1 and CDR2 (germline): SGHAT, FQDESV (reference sequence). The CDR3 runs 15 residues. Combining the CDR3 with reference TRBV11-1 and TRBJ2-2 gives the whole variable domain EAEVAQSPRYKITEKSQAVAFWCDPISGHATLYWYRQILGQGPELLVQFQDESVVDDSQLPKDRFSAERLKGVDSTLKIQPAELGDSAMYLCASSFRTVHTGELFFGEGSRLTVL.

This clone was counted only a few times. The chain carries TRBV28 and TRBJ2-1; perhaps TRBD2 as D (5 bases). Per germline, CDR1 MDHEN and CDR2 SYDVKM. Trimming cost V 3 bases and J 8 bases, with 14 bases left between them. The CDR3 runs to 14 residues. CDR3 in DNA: TGTGCCAGCAGTTTTCTGGCCGGGCGGGATGAGCAGTTCTTC. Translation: CASSFLAGRDEQFF.

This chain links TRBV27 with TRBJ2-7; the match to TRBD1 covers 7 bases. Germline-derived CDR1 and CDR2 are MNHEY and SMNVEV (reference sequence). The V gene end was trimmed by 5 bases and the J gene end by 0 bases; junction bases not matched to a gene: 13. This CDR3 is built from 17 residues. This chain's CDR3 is CASSPRDSVLRSYEQYF. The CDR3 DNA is TGTGCCAGCAGTCCCCGGGACAGTGTTTTACGCTCCTACGAGCAGTACTTC.

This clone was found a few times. The DNA for the CDR3 is TGCGCCAGCAGCTATACAGGGGGCACTGAAGCTTTCTTT. Translation gives CASSYTGGTEAFF. This chain links TRBV5-1 with TRBJ1-1; 8 nucleotides align to TRBD1. The CDR3 runs 13 residues. From germline, CDR1 is SGHRS and CDR2 YFSETQ. Unmatched junction bases numbered 2, after V lost 3 bases and J lost 4 bases. Full variable domain (rest looked up from reference TRBV5-1 and TRBJ1-1): KAGVTQTPRYLIKTRGQQVTLSCSPISGHRSVSWYQQTPGQGLQFLFEYFSETQRNKGNFPGRFSGRQFSNSRSEMNVSTLELGDSALYLCASSYTGGTEAFFGQGTRLTVV.

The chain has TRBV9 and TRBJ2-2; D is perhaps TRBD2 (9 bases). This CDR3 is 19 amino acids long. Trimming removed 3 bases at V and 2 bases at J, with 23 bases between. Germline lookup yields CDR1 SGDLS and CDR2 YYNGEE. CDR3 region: CASSGTGPRAGGNTGELFF. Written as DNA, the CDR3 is TGTGCCAGCAGCGGGACAGGGCCACGAGCGGGAGGCAACACCGGGGAGCTGTTTTTT. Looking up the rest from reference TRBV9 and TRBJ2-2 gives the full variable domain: DSGVTQTPKHLITATGQRVTLRCSPRSGDLSVYWYQQSLDQGLQFLIQYYNGEERAKGNILERFSAQQFPDLHSELNLSSLELGDSALYFCASSGTGPRAGGNTGELFFGEGSRLTVL.

The CDR3 loop is CASSLGLGPGELFF. Written as DNA, the CDR3 is TGCGCCAGCAGCTTGGGACTAGGGCCCGGGGAGCTGTTTTTT. The gene calls are TRBV5-1 and TRBJ2-2; tentative D call: TRBD2 (6 bases). CDR3 length: 14 residues. From germline, CDR1 is SGHRS and CDR2 YFSETQ. Trimming removed 0 bases at V and 6 bases at J, with 9 bases between. The full variable domain, in which reference TRBV5-1 and TRBJ2-2 provide the parts outside the CDR3, is KAGVTQTPRYLIKTRGQQVTLSCSPISGHRSVSWYQQTPGQGLQFLFEYFSETQRNKGNFPGRFSGRQFSNSRSEMNVSTLELGDSALYLCASSLGLGPGELFFGEGSRLTVL.

The CDR3 DNA sequence: TGTGCCAGTAGTAGCCAGGGTGTGGAGACCCAGTACTTC. Its protein product is CASSSQGVETQYF. This chain connects TRBV19 to TRBJ2-5, with D possibly being TRBD1 (5 bases). V was pared by 4 bases and J by 5 bases, with 11 bases between. Per germline, CDR1 LNHDA and CDR2 SQIVND (reference sequence). The CDR3 totals 13 residues. Variable domain in full (rest from reference TRBV19 and TRBJ2-5): DGGITQSPKYLFRKEGQNVTLSCEQNLNHDAMYWYRQDPGQGLRLIYYSQIVNDFQKGDIAEGYSVSREKKESFPLTVTSAQKNPTAFYLCASSSQGVETQYFGPGTRLLVL.

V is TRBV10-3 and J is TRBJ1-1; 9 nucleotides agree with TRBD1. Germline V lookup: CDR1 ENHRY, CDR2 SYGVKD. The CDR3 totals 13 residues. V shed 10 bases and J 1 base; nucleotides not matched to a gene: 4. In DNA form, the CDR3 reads TGTGCCACCCGACAGGGGGGGAACACTGAAGCTTTCTTT. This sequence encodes CATRQGGNTEAFF.

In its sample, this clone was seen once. The CDR3 DNA sequence: TGTGCCATCAGTGAAACGGGACAGGGGAACTCTGGGGCCAACGTCCTGACTTTC. As protein: CAISETGQGNSGANVLTF. This chain connects TRBV10-3 to TRBJ2-6; TRBD1 matches 10 bases. V was clipped by 3 bases and J by 0 bases; unmatched bases: 5. The CDR3 is made up of 18 amino acids. The germline V gene has CDR1 ENHRY and CDR2 SYGVKD.

This chain's CDR3 is CSVERQGRETQYF. The CDR3 region has the DNA TGCAGCGTTGAAAGACAGGGAAGGGAGACCCAGTACTTC. This chain joins TRBV29-1 and TRBJ2-5, with TRBD1 matching over 7 bases. The CDR3 has 13 residues. In germline, CDR1 is SQVTM, CDR2 ANQGSEA. V was pared by 2 bases and J by 5 bases, with 5 bases of the junction left unmatched.

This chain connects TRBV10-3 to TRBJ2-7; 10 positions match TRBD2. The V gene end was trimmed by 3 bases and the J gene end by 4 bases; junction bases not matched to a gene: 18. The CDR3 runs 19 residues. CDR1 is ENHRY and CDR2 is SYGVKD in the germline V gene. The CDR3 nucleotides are TGTGCCATCAGTGATTTAACTGGGAAAAGGACTAGCGGAACTTACGAGCAGTACTTC. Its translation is CAISDLTGKRTSGTYEQYF.